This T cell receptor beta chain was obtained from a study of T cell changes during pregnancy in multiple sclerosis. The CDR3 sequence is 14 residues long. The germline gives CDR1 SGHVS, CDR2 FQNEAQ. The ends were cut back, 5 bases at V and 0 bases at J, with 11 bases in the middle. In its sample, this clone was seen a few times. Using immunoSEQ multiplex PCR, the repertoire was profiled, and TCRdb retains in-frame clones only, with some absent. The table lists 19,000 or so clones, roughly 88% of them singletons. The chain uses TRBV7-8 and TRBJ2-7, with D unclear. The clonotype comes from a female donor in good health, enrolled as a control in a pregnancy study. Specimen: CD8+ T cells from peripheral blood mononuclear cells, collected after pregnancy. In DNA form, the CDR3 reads TGTGCCAGCAGCCCCTTCCCGGGCTCCTACGAGCAGTACTTC. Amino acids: CASSPFPGSYEQYF.